The T cell receptor beta chain described here comes from a study of response to subunit inactivated influenza vaccine. Study findings and constraints: Few additional T cells are recruited per seasonal influenza vaccination, authors suggested.

This clonotype has a count of ten or more. Its antigen is as yet unknown. V lost 4 bases and J lost 4, with 11 bases in between. In germline, CDR1 is MGHRA, CDR2 YSYEKL. This CDR3 contains 15 residues. From the RT-PCR reads, TCRdb called clonotypes with MiXCR, one entry per CDR3 protein. Found here are 650,000 to 800,000 distinct CDR3 sequences, 11% to 15% of them singletons; the top ten hold less than 9%. The material sequenced was PBMCs from blood, taken approximately 15 days before vaccination. The sequence came from a man aged 50 to 59 who received an inactivated influenza vaccine. The rearrangement links TRBV4-1 to TRBJ2-6; D tentatively fits TRBD1 or TRBD2 (5 bases each). CDR3 coding DNA: TGCGCCAGCAGCCCTGAGGGGTACGGGGCCAACGTCCTGACTTTC. This encodes CASSPEGYGANVLTF.